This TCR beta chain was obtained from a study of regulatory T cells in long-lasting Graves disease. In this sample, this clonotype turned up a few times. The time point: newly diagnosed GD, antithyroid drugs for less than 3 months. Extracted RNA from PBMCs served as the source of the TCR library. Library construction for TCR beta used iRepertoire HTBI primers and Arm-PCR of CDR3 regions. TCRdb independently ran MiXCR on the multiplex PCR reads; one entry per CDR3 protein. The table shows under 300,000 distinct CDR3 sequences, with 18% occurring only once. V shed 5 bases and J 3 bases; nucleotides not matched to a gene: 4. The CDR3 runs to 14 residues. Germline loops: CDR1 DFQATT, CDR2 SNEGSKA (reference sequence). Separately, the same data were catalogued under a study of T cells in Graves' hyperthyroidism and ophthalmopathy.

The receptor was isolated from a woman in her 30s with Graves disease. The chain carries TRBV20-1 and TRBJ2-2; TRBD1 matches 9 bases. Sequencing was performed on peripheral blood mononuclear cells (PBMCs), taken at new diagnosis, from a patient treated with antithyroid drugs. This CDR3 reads CSAGTGMHTGELFF. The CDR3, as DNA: TGCAGTGCTGGGACAGGGATGCACACCGGGGAGCTGTTTTTT.